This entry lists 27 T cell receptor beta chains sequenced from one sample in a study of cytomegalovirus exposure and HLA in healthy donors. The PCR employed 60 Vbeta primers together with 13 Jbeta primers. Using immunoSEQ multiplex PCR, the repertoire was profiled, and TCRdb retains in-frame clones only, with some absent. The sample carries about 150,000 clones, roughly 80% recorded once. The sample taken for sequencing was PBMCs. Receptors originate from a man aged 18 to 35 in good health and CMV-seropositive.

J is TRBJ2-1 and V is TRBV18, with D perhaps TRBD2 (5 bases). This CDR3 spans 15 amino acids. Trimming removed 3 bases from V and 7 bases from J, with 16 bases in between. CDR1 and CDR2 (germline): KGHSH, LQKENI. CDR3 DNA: TGTGCCAGCTCACCCCCGGTGGCGGGTGGAAATGAGCAGTTCTTC. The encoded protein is CASSPPVAGGNEQFF.

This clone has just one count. The CDR3 region has the DNA TGTGCCAGCAGCTTAGGGGCGGGAACGCAGTATTTT. This codes for CASSLGAGTQYF. The chain recombines TRBV7-3 with TRBJ2-3, with D maybe TRBD2 (6 bases). This CDR3 is 12 amino acids long. Germline lookup yields CDR1 SGHTA and CDR2 FQGTGA. The ends were cut back, 2 bases at V and 9 bases at J, with 9 bases in the middle. The variable domain in full, with the rest retrieved from reference TRBV7-3 and TRBJ2-3, is GAGVSQTPSNKVTEKGKYVELRCDPISGHTALYWYRQSLGQGPEFLIYFQGTGAADDSGLPNDRFFAVRPEGSVSTLKIQRTERGDSAVYLCASSLGAGTQYFGPGTRLTVL.

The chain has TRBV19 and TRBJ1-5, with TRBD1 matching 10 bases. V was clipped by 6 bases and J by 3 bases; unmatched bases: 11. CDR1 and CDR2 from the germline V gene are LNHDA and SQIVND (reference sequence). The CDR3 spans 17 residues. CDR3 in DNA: TGTGCCAGTAGCATGACAGGGGGCGCTTATGTCAATCAGCCCCAGCATTTT. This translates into CASSMTGGAYVNQPQHF.

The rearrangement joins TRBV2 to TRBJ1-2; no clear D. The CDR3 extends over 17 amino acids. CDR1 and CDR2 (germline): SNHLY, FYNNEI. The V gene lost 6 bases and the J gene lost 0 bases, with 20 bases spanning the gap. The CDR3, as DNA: TGTGCCAGCAGCCTCCACGGCGGGGTACCAACTAACTATGGCTACACCTTC. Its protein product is CASSLHGGVPTNYGYTF.

The CDR3 protein is CASTPTGTGPYGYTF. The CDR3 DNA follows: TGTGCCAGCACCCCCACCGGGACAGGGCCCTATGGCTACACCTTC. The V and J genes are TRBV27 and TRBJ1-2; TRBD1 matches 9 bases. CDR1 and CDR2 from the germline V gene are MNHEY and SMNVEV (reference sequence). This CDR3 is built from 15 residues. Trimming took 7 bases from V and 4 from J; bases not matched to a gene: 10.

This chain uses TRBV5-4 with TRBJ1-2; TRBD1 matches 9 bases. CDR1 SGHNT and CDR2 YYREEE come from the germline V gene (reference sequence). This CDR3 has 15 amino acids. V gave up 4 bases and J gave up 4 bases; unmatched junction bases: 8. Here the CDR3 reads CASSPVQGASYGYTF. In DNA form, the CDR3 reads TGTGCCAGCAGCCCTGTACAGGGGGCCTCCTATGGCTACACCTTC.

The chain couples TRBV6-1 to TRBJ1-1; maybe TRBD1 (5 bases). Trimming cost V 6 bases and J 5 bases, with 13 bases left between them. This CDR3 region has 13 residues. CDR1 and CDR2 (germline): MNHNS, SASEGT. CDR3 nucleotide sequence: TGTGCCAGCAGCCTCGGGGGGGGGACTGAAGCTTTCTTT. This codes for CASSLGGGTEAFF.

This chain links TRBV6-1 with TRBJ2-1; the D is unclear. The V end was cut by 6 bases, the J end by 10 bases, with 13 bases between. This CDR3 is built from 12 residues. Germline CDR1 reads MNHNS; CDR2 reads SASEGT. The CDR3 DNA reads TGTGCCAGCAGGGAGACTGCTAACGAGCAGTTCTTC. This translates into CASRETANEQFF.

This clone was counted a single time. CDR3 region: CASRTTSGSAYEQYF. The CDR3 DNA sequence: TGTGCCAGCAGGACAACTAGCGGGAGTGCCTACGAGCAGTACTTC. This chain links TRBV28 with TRBJ2-7; 11 positions match TRBD2. V lost 6 bases to trimming and J lost 2 bases; unmatched junction nucleotides: 6. The CDR3 is made up of 15 amino acids. Looked up from germline, CDR1 is MDHEN and CDR2 is SYDVKM.

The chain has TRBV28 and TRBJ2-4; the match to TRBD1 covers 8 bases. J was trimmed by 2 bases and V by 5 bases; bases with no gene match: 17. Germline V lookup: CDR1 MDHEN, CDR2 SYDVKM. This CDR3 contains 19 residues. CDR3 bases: TGTGCCAGCAGTCCCGGGGCAGGGGGCGCTAAGTTTACCAAAAACATTCAGTACTTC. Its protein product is CASSPGAGGAKFTKNIQYF. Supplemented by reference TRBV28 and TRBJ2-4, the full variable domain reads DVKVTQSSRYLVKRTGEKVFLECVQDMDHENMFWYRQDPGLGLRLIYFSYDVKMKEKGDIPEGYSVSREKKERFSLILESASTNQTSMYLCASSPGAGGAKFTKNIQYFGAGTRLSVL.

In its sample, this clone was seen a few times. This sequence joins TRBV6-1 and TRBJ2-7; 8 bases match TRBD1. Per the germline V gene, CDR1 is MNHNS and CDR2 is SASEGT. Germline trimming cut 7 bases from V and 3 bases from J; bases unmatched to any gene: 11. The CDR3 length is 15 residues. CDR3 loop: CASTRYGQGDYEQYF. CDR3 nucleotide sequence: TGTGCCAGCACTAGATACGGACAGGGAGACTACGAGCAGTACTTC.

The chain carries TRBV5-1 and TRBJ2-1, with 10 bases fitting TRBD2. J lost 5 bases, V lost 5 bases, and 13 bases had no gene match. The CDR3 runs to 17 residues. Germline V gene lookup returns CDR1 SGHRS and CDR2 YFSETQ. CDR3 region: CASSTSGTEGKNNEQFF. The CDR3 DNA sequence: TGCGCCAGCAGTACTAGCGGGACTGAGGGGAAAAACAATGAGCAGTTCTTC.

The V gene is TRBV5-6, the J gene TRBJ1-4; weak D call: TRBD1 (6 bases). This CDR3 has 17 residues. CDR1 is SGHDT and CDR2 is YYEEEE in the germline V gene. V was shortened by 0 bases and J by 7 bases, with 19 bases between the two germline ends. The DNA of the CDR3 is TGTGCCAGCAGCTTGGTCGTGGCAGGGGTCCTTTCTGAAAAACTGTTTTTT. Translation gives CASSLVVAGVLSEKLFF. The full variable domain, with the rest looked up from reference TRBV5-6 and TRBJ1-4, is DAGVTQSPTHLIKTRGQQVTLRCSPKSGHDTVSWYQQALGQGPQFIFQYYEEEERQRGNFPDRFSGHQFPNYSSELNVNALLLGDSALYLCASSLVVAGVLSEKLFFGSGTQLSVL.

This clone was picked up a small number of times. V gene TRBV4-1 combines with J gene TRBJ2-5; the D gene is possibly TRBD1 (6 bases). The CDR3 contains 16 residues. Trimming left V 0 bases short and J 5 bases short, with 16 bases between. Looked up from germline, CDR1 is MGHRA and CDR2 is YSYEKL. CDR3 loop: CASSQDDRIMGETQYF. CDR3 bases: TGCGCCAGCAGCCAAGACGACAGGATCATGGGGGAGACCCAGTACTTC.

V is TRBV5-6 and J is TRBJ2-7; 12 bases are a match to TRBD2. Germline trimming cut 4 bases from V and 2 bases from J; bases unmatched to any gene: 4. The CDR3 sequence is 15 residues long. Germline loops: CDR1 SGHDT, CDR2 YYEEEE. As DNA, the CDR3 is TGTGCCAGCAGCCTCGGACTAGCGGGGCCCTACGAGCAGTACTTC. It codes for CASSLGLAGPYEQYF.

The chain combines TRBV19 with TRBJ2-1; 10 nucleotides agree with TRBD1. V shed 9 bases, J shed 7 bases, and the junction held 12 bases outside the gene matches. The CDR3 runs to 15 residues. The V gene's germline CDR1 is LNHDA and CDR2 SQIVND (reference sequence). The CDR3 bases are TGTGCCAGCCTTAGGGACAGGGGAAATTTTAATGAGCAGTTCTTC. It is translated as CASLRDRGNFNEQFF.

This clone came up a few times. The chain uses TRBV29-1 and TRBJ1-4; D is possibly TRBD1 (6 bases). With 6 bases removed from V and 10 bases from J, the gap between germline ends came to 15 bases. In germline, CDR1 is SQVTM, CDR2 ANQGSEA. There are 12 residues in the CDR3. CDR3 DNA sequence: TGCAGCGTCCGACAGGCACGGGGAAAACTGTTTTTT. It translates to CSVRQARGKLFF.

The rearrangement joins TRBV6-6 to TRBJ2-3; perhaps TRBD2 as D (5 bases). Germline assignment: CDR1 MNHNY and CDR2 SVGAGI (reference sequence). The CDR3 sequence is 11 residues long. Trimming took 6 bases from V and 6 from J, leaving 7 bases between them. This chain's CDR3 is CASSPGDTQYF. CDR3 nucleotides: TGTGCCAGCAGCCCGGGGGATACGCAGTATTTT.

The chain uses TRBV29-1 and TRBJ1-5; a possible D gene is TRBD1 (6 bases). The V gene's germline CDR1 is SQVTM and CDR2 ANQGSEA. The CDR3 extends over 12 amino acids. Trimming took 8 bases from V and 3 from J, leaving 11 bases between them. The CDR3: CSLGDTNQPQHF. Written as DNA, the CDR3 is TGCAGCTTAGGGGACACCAATCAGCCCCAGCATTTT.

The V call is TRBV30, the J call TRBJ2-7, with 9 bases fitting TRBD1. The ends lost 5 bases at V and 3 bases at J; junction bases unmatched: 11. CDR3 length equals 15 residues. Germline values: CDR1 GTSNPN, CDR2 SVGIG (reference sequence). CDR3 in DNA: TGTGCCTGGGACAGGGGGTGGCCGGCCGTCTACGAGCAGTACTTC. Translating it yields CAWDRGWPAVYEQYF.

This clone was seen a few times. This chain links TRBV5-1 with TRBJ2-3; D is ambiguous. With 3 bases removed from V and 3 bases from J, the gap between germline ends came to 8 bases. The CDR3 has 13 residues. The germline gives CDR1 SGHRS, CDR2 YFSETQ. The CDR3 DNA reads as TGCGCCAGCAGCTCCGACTTGACAGATACGCAGTATTTT. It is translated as CASSSDLTDTQYF.

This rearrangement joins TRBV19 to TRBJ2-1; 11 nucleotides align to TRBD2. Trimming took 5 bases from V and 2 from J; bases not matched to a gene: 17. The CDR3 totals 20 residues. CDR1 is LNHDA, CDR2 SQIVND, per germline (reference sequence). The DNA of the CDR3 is TGTGCCAGTAGTCCCCCGGCTAGCGGGAGGCCTGTCGCGGCCTACAATGAGCAGTTCTTC. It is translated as CASSPPASGRPVAAYNEQFF.

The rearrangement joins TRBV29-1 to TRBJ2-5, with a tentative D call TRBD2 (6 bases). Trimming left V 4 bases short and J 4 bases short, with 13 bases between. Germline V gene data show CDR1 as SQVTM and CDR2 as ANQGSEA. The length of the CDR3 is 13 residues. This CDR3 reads CSVVGDGGETQYF. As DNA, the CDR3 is TGCAGCGTTGTAGGTGACGGGGGAGAGACCCAGTACTTC.

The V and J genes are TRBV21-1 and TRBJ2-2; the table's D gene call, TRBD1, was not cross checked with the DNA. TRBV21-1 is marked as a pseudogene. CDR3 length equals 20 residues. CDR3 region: CASSMWDRVSTIPNTGELFF. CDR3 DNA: TGTGCCAGCAGCATGTGGGACAGGGTTTCTACAATTCCGAACACCGGGGAGCTGTTTTTT.

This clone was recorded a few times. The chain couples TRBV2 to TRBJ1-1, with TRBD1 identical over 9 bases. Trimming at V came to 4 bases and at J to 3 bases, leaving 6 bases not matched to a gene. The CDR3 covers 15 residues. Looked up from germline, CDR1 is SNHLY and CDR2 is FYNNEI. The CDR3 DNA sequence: TGTGCCAGCAGTGGACGGACAGGGGCGGACACTGAAGCTTTCTTT. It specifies CASSGRTGADTEAFF.

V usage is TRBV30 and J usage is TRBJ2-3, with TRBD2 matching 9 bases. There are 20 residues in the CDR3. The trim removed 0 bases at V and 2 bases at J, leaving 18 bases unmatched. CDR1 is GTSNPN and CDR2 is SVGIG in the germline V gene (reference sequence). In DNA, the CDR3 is TGTGCCTGGAGTGTACTGGCTAGCGGGACGTACATAAGCCCCACAGATACGCAGTATTTT. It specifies CAWSVLASGTYISPTDTQYF.

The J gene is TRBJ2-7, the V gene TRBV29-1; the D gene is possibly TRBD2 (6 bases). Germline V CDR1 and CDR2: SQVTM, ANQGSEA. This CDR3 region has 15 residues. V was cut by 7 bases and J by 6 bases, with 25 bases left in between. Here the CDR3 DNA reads TGCAGCGCCGGGATGTATTCGACGGGGGAAGGCGAGCAGTACTTC. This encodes CSAGMYSTGEGEQYF.